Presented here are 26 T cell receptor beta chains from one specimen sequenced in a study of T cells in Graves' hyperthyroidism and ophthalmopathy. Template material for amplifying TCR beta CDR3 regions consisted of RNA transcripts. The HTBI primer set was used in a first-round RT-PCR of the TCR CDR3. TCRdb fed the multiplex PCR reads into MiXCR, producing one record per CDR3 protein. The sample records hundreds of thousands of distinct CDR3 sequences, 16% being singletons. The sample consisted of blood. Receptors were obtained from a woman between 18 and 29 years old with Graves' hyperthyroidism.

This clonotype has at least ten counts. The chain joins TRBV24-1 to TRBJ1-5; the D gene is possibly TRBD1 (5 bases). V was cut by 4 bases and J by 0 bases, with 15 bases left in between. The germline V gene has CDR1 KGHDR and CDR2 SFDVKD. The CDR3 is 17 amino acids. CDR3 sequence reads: CATSDGTAQYSNQPQHF. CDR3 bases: TGTGCCACCAGTGACGGGACGGCACAGTATAGCAATCAGCCCCAGCATTTT.

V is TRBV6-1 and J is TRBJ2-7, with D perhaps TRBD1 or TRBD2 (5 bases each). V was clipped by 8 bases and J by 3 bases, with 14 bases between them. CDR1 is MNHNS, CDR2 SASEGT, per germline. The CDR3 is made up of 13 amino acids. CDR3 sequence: CASRQGPNYEQYF. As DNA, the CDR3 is TGTGCCAGCCGCCAGGGACCCAACTACGAGCAGTACTTC.

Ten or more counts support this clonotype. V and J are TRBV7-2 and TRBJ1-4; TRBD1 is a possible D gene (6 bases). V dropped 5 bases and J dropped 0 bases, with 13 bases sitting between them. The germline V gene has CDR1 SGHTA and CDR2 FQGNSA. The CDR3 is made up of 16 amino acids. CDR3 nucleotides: TGTGCCAGCAGCACGGACAGTATCGCAACTAATGAAAAACTGTTTTTT. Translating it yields CASSTDSIATNEKLFF.

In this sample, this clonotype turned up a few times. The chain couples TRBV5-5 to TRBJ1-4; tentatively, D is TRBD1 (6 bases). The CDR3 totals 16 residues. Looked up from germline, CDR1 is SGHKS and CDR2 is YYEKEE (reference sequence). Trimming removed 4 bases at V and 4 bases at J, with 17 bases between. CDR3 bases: TGTGCCAGCAGCCCGTCCCCGGGACATAATAATGAAAAACTGTTTTTT. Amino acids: CASSPSPGHNNEKLFF.

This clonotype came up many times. CDR3 loop: CASSQDRGRADTQYF. The CDR3 DNA follows: TGTGCCAGCAGCCAGGACAGGGGGCGCGCAGATACGCAGTATTTT. The V call is TRBV2, the J call TRBJ2-3; 11 bases fit TRBD1. With 6 bases clipped from V and 4 bases from J, the junction kept 6 bases outside the gene matches. CDR1 and CDR2 (germline): SNHLY, FYNNEI. This CDR3 has 15 amino acids.

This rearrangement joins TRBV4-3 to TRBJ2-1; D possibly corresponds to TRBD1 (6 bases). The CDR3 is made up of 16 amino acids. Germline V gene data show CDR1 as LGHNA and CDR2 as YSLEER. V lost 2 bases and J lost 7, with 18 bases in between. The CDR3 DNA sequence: TGCGCCAGCAGCCAATCTGAGGGGGTAGCTCGGAATGAGCAGTTCTTC. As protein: CASSQSEGVARNEQFF.

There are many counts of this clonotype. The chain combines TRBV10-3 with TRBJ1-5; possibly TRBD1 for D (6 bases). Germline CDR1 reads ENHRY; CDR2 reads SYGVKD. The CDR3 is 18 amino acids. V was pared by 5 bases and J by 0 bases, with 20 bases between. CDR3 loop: CAISPRQVDLGSNQPQHF. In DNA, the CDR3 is TGTGCCATCAGTCCCCGACAGGTGGACTTGGGTAGCAATCAGCCCCAGCATTTT.

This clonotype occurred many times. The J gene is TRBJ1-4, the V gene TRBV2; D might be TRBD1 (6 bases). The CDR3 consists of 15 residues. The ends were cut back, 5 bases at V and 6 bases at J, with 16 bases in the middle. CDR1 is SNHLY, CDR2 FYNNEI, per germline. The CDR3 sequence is CASSPPGGAYEKLFF. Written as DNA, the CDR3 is TGTGCCAGCAGTCCCCCGGGGGGCGCTTATGAAAAACTGTTTTTT.

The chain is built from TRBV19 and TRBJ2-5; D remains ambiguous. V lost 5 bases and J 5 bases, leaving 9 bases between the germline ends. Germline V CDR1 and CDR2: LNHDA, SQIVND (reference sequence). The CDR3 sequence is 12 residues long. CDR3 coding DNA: TGTGCCAGTAGTTACGATATGGAGACCCAGTACTTC. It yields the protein CASSYDMETQYF. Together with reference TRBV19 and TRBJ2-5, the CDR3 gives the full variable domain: DGGITQSPKYLFRKEGQNVTLSCEQNLNHDAMYWYRQDPGQGLRLIYYSQIVNDFQKGDIAEGYSVSREKKESFPLTVTSAQKNPTAFYLCASSYDMETQYFGPGTRLLVL.

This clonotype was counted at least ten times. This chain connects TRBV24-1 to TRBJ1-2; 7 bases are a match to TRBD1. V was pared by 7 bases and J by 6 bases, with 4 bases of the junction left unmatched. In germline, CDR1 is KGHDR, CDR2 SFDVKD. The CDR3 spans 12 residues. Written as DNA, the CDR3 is TGTGCCACCAGCCAGACAGGGAATGGCTACACCTTC. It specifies CATSQTGNGYTF.

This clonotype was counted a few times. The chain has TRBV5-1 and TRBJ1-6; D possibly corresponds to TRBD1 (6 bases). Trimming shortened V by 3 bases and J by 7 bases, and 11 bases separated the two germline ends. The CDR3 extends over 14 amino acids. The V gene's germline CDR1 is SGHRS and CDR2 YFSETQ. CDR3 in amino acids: CASSSGATNSPLHF. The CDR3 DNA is TGCGCCAGCAGCTCGGGGGCCACAAATTCACCCCTCCACTTT.

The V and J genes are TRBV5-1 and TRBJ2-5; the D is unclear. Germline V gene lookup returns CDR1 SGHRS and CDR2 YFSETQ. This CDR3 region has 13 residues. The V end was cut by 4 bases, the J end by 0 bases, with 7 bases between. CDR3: CASSHSHQETQYF. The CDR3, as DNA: TGCGCCAGCAGCCACAGCCACCAAGAGACCCAGTACTTC. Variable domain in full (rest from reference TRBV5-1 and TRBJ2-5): KAGVTQTPRYLIKTRGQQVTLSCSPISGHRSVSWYQQTPGQGLQFLFEYFSETQRNKGNFPGRFSGRQFSNSRSEMNVSTLELGDSALYLCASSHSHQETQYFGPGTRLLVL.

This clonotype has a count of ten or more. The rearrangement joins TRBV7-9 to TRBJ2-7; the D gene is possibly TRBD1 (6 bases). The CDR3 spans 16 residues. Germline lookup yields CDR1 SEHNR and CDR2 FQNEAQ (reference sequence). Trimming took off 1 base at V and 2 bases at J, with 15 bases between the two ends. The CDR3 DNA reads TGTGCCAGCAGCTTAGAGGGAGCGGACAGCACCTACGAGCAGTACTTC. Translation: CASSLEGADSTYEQYF.

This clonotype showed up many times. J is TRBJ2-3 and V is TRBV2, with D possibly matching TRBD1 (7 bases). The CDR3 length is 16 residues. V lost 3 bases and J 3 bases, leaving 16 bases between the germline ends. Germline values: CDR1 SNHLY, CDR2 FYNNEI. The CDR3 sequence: CASSDSGPGGTDTQYF. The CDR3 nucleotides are TGTGCCAGCAGTGATAGTGGGCCAGGGGGGACAGATACGCAGTATTTT.

The CDR3 protein is CASSRMISSYEQYF. The CDR3 DNA reads as TGTGCCAGCAGCCGAATGATCTCCTCCTACGAGCAGTACTTC. The chain joins TRBV14 to TRBJ2-7; D unclear. In germline, CDR1 is SGHDN, CDR2 FVKESK. Deletions cut 4 bases from V and 0 bases from J, with 10 bases between. This CDR3 has 14 amino acids.

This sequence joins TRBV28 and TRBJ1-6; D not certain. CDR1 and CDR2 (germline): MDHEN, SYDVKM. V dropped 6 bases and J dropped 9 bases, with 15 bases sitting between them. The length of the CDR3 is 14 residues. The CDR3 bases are TGTGCCAGCAGCCCGGGAACAGCGGGTTCACCCCTCCACTTT. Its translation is CASSPGTAGSPLHF.

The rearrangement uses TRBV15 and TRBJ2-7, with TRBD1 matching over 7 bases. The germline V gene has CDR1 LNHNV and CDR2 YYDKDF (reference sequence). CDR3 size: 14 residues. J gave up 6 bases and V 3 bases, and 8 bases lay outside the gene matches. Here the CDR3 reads CATSSLNTGVEQYF. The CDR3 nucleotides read TGTGCCACCAGCAGCCTAAACACAGGGGTCGAGCAGTACTTC.

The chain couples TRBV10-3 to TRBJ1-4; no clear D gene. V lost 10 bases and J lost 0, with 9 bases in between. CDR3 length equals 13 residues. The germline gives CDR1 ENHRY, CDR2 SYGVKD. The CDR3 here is CATRPATNEKLFF. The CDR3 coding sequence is TGTGCCACGAGGCCTGCAACTAATGAAAAACTGTTTTTT.

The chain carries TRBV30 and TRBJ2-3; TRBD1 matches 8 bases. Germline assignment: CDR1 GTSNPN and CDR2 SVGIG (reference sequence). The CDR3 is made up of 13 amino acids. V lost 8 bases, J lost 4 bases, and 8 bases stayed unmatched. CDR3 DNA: TGTGCCGGAGCTGGCAGGGGGCCAGATACGCAGTATTTT. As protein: CAGAGRGPDTQYF. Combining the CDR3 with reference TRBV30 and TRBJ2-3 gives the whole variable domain SQTIHQWPATLVQPVGSPLSLECTVEGTSNPNLYWYRQAAGRGLQLLFYSVGIGQISSEVPQNLSASRPQDRQFILSSKKLLLSDSGFYLCAGAGRGPDTQYFGPGTRLTVL.

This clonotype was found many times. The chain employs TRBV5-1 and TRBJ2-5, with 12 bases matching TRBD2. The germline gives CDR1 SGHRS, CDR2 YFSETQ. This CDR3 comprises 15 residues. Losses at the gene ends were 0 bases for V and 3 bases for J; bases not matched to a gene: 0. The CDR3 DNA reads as TGCGCCAGCAGCTTGGGGACTAGCGGGAAAGAGACCCAGTACTTC. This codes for CASSLGTSGKETQYF.

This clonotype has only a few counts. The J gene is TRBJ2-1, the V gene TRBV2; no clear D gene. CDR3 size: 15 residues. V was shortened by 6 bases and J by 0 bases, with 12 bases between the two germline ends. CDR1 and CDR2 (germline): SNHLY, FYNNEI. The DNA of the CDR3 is TGTGCCAGCAGGGGTAGACGGGTCTCCTACAATGAGCAGTTCTTC. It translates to CASRGRRVSYNEQFF.

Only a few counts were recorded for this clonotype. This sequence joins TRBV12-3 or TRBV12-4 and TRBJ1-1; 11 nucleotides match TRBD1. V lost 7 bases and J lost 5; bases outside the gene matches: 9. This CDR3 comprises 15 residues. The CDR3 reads CASTIRTGGGTEAFF. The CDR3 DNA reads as TGTGCCAGCACCATAAGGACAGGGGGCGGGACTGAAGCTTTCTTT.

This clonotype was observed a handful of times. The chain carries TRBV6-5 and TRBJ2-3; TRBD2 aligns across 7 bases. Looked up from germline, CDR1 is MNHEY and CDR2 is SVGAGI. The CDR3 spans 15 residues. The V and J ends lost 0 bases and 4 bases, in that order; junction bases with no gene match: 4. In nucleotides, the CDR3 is TGTGCCAGCAGTTACTCAAAGCGGGGCCCAGATACGCAGTATTTT. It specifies CASSYSKRGPDTQYF.

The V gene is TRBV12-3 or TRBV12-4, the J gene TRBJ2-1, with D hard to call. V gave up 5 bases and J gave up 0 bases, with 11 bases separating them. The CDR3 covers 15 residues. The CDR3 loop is CASSLLLSSYNEQFF. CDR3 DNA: TGTGCCAGCAGTCTCCTCCTGAGCTCCTACAATGAGCAGTTCTTC.

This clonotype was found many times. The CDR3 DNA reads as TGTGCCAGCTCTGGGGTTTTCTACGAGCAGTACTTC. Translation: CASSGVFYEQYF. The chain combines TRBV2 with TRBJ2-7, with D hard to call. This CDR3 contains 12 residues. CDR1 is SNHLY, CDR2 FYNNEI, per germline. Trimming removed 8 bases at V and 3 bases at J, with 11 bases between.

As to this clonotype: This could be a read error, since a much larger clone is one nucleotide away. CDR3 loop: CASSDEGSGANVLTF. The CDR3 nucleotides are TGTGCCAGCAGTGACGAGGGCTCTGGGGCCAACGTCCTGACTTTC. V and J are TRBV6-4 and TRBJ2-6, with a possible D match to TRBD2 (5 bases). Germline CDR1 MRHNA, CDR2 SNTAGT. Deletions cut 2 bases from V and 0 bases from J, with 5 bases between. This CDR3 comprises 15 residues.